A single sample is the source of the 18 T cell receptor beta chains below, sequenced in a study of CD8+CD57+ T cells in acquired aplastic anemia. Patients picked for sequencing had shown CD8+CD57+ cell expansion detected by flow cytometry. CDR3 and TCR beta VDJ profiling relied on a genomic DNA template. TCRdb redid the calling of the reads with MiXCR, one entry per CDR3 protein. The table shows about 180,000 distinct CDR3 sequences, with over 40% occurring only once. The sample was sorted CD4+, CD8+, or CD8+CD57+ T cells (not recorded which) from PBMCs. These receptors all stem from a human donor with aplastic anemia.

In this sample, this clonotype turned up once. This chain joins TRBV10-3 and TRBJ2-5; 14 positions match TRBD2. After removal of 6 bases from V and 2 bases from J, the junction contained 5 bases not matched to a gene. This CDR3 has 16 amino acids. Germline assignment: CDR1 ENHRY and CDR2 SYGVKD. The CDR3 DNA is TGTGCCATCAGGTGGACTAGCGGGGGGTCTCAAGAGACCCAGTACTTC. This codes for CAIRWTSGGSQETQYF.

In its sample, this clonotype was seen many times. This chain connects TRBV5-1 to TRBJ1-2, with D possibly being TRBD1 (6 bases). V was pared by 1 base and J by 2 bases, with 9 bases between. CDR3 size: 14 residues. Germline loops: CDR1 SGHRS, CDR2 YFSETQ. As DNA, the CDR3 is TGCGCCAGCAGCTTGAGGGGGGAGAACTATGGCTACACCTTC. This translates into CASSLRGENYGYTF.

In this sample, this clonotype turned up a few times. This chain joins TRBV6-2 or TRBV6-3 and TRBJ2-5, with 9 bases that match TRBD2. CDR3 size: 15 residues. V was pared by 2 bases and J by 0 bases, with 1 base of the junction left unmatched. Germline V CDR1 and CDR2: MNHEY, SVGEGT. The CDR3: CASSYKRGDQETQYF. In nucleotides, the CDR3 is TGTGCCAGCAGTTACAAGCGGGGGGACCAAGAGACCCAGTACTTC.

In its sample, this clonotype was seen many times. The chain carries TRBV24-1 and TRBJ2-3, with D tentatively TRBD2 (7 bases). V gave up 1 base and J gave up 1 base, with 8 bases separating them. There are 15 residues in the CDR3. Germline CDR1 reads KGHDR; CDR2 reads SFDVKD. DNA for the CDR3: TGTGCCACCAGTGATTTAGGGGGGGGCACAGATACGCAGTATTTT. Protein: CATSDLGGGTDTQYF.

This clonotype was recorded only once. The gene calls are TRBV29-1 and TRBJ2-5, with TRBD2 matching 7 bases. The length of the CDR3 is 14 residues. The ends lost 4 bases at V and 2 bases at J; junction bases unmatched: 7. The germline V gene encodes CDR1 SQVTM and CDR2 ANQGSEA. The DNA for the CDR3 is TGCAGCGTTGCAGGGTCTAGCGGACAAGAGACCCAGTACTTC. This sequence encodes CSVAGSSGQETQYF.

This chain links TRBV24-1 with TRBJ2-3; no clear D. The V end was cut by 0 bases, the J end by 8 bases, with 5 bases between. Germline lookup yields CDR1 KGHDR and CDR2 SFDVKD. The CDR3 covers 12 residues. This CDR3 reads CATSDLEVTQYF. The CDR3 DNA sequence: TGTGCCACCAGTGATTTGGAAGTTACGCAGTATTTT.

This chain connects TRBV2 to TRBJ1-2, with 10 nucleotides matching TRBD1. This CDR3 has 16 residues. Germline-derived CDR1 and CDR2 are SNHLY and FYNNEI. With V trimmed by 4 bases and J by 8 bases, 13 bases remained unmatched. The CDR3 DNA reads TGTGCCAGCAGTGTATATTCCGGGACAGGGGCGCTGGGCTACACCTTC. Its protein is CASSVYSGTGALGYTF. Full variable domain (missing parts from reference TRBV2 and TRBJ1-2): EPEVTQTPSHQVTQMGQEVILRCVPISNHLYFYWYRQILGQKVEFLVSFYNNEISEKSEIFDDQFSVERPDGSNFTLKIRSTKLEDSAMYFCASSVYSGTGALGYTFGSGTRLTVV.

The chain links TRBV9 to TRBJ2-5; TRBD2 aligns across 9 bases. This CDR3 is 15 amino acids long. V shed 0 bases and J 5 bases; nucleotides not matched to a gene: 5. Germline V gene sequence: CDR1 SGDLS, CDR2 YYNGEE. Here the CDR3 reads CASSVEGTSLETQYF. CDR3 coding DNA: TGTGCCAGCAGCGTAGAAGGGACTAGCTTGGAGACCCAGTACTTC.

This clonotype was counted at least ten times. This rearrangement joins TRBV9 to TRBJ2-5; the match to TRBD1 covers 7 bases. The CDR3 sequence is 15 residues long. Germline V lookup: CDR1 SGDLS, CDR2 YYNGEE. Trimming at V came to 2 bases and at J to 7 bases, leaving 11 bases not matched to a gene. CDR3 region: CASSVTTGVPATQYF. The DNA of the CDR3 is TGTGCCAGCAGCGTGACCACAGGGGTTCCCGCGACCCAGTACTTC. The whole variable domain, remainder taken from reference TRBV9 and TRBJ2-5, is DSGVTQTPKHLITATGQRVTLRCSPRSGDLSVYWYQQSLDQGLQFLIQYYNGEERAKGNILERFSAQQFPDLHSELNLSSLELGDSALYFCASSVTTGVPATQYFGPGTRLLVL.

The gene calls are TRBV2 and TRBJ1-1; perhaps TRBD1 as D (5 bases). The CDR3 has 12 amino acids. Germline CDR1 and CDR2: SNHLY and FYNNEI. Deletions cut 2 bases from V and 10 bases from J, with 11 bases between. This CDR3 reads CASSEWGGRAFF. CDR3 sequence (DNA): TGTGCCAGCAGTGAATGGGGGGGGAGAGCTTTCTTT.

This chain links TRBV10-3 with TRBJ1-2; D is uncertain. This CDR3 is 16 amino acids long. CDR1 and CDR2 (germline): ENHRY, SYGVKD. The V end lost 0 bases, the J end lost 0 bases, and 11 bases lay between the germline ends. Here the CDR3 reads CAISESTRQANYGYTF. The CDR3, as DNA: TGTGCCATCAGTGAGTCTACCCGGCAAGCTAACTATGGCTACACCTTC.

The chain combines TRBV6-1 with TRBJ2-5; TRBD2 matches at 8 bases. Germline-derived CDR1 and CDR2 are MNHNS and SASEGT. The CDR3 consists of 15 residues. The V segment lost 6 bases and the J segment 5 bases; nucleotides outside the gene matches: 11. The CDR3 region has the DNA TGTGCCAGCAGCTTCGGGACTAGTGCCGGGGAGACCCAGTACTTC. As protein: CASSFGTSAGETQYF.

The chain couples TRBV28 to TRBJ2-3; the match to TRBD2 covers 9 bases. This CDR3 has 15 amino acids. CDR1 and CDR2 from the germline V gene are MDHEN and SYDVKM. Trimming at V came to 4 bases and at J to 0 bases, leaving 2 bases not matched to a gene. The CDR3 sequence: CASSWTSVSTDTQYF. CDR3 DNA: TGTGCCAGCAGTTGGACTAGCGTTAGCACAGATACGCAGTATTTT.

With regard to this clonotype: A much larger clone lies one base from this, so it may be a read error. The chain carries TRBV6-4 and TRBJ2-3; D is unclear. The germline gives CDR1 MRHNA, CDR2 SNTAGT. The CDR3 extends over 11 amino acids. CDR3 loop: CACSHEDTQYF. As DNA, the CDR3 is TGTGCCTGCAGCCATGAGGATACGCAGTATTTT.

This clonotype turned up a few times. A much larger clone lies one base from this, so it may be a read error. This chain uses TRBV19 with TRBJ2-1, with D maybe TRBD2 (5 bases). The CDR3 consists of 15 residues. Germline V gene data show CDR1 as LNHDA and CDR2 as SQIVND (reference sequence). CDR3 in amino acids: CASTLRELAYNERFF. In nucleotides, the CDR3 is TGTGCCAGTACTCTGAGGGAGCTAGCCTACAATGAGCGGTTCTTC.

Note on this clonotype: In this CDR3 the conserved last residue, phenylalanine or tryptophan, is missing, so a read error is likely. The chain couples TRBV9 to TRBJ2-3; no reliable D call. The CDR3 extends over 14 amino acids. Germline V gives CDR1 SGDLS, CDR2 YYNGEE. Trimming left V 0 bases short and J 5 bases short, with 10 bases between. As DNA, the CDR3 is TGTGCCAGCAGCGTAGTCGCGTTAGGAGATACGCAGTATCTT. Amino acids: CASSVVALGDTQYL.

This clonotype occurred once. The rearrangement uses TRBV20-1 and TRBJ2-5, with a tentative D call TRBD2 (6 bases). The germline V gene encodes CDR1 DFQATT and CDR2 SNEGSKA (reference sequence). This CDR3 is built from 15 residues. V was cut by 4 bases and J by 2 bases, with 17 bases left in between. The CDR3 reads CSAKKGSGPQETQYF. CDR3 nucleotides: TGCAGTGCTAAAAAAGGCAGCGGGCCACAAGAGACCCAGTACTTC.

The chain uses TRBV7-6 and TRBJ1-2; a possible D gene is TRBD1 (5 bases). Germline V CDR1 and CDR2: SGHVS, FNYEAQ. CDR3 length: 12 amino acids. The ends were cut back, 6 bases at V and 8 bases at J, with 13 bases in the middle. As DNA, the CDR3 is TGTGCCAGCAGAAAACCAGGGAGCGGCTACACCTTC. It translates to CASRKPGSGYTF.